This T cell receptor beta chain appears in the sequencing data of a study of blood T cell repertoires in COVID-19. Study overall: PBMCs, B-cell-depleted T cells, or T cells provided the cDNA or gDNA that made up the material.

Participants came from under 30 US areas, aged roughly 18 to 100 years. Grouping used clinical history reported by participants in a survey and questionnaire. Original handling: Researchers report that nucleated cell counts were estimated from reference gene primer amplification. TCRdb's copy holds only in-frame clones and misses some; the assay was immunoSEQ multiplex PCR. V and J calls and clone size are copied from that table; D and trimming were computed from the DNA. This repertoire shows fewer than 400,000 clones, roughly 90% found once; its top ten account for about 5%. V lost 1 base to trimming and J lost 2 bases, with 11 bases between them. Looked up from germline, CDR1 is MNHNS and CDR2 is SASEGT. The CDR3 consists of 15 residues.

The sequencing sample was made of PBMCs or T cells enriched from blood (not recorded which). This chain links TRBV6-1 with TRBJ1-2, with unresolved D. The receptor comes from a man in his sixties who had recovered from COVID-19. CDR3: CASSEEPGPNYGYTF. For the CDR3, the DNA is TGTGCCAGCAGTGAAGAACCAGGCCCAAACTATGGCTACACCTTC.